This TCR beta chain is drawn from a study of beta chain features in type 1 diabetes. Study conclusions and caveats: Short templates might get an advantage during PCR, and this would be equal in patients and controls. In comparison with healthy donors, patients had naive, central memory and Treg TCRB repertoires that appeared more similar. Type 1 diabetes patients showed a moderate but significant shortening of TCRB CDR3s in all four CD4+ subsets.

A word on this clone: The antigen is undetermined.

A heparinised blood draw that averaged approximately 120 mL was obtained once from each donor. The germline V gene has CDR1 LGHNA and CDR2 YSLEER. Trimming took 1 base from V and 4 from J, leaving 14 bases between them. The CDR3 has 15 residues. Investigators reverse transcribed all isolated RNA, so they sequenced expressed TCRB transcripts. An average roughly 3.5 million reads came from naive, central memory and regulatory T cell samples. TCRdb's copy holds only in-frame clones and misses some; the assay was immunoSEQ multiplex PCR. The sample consists of 250,000 or so clones, just over 20% of them appearing once.

This receptor was obtained from a woman aged 40 to 50 with type 1 diabetes. Sequencing input: naive CD4+ T cells from blood. The rearrangement joins TRBV4-3 to TRBJ2-7, with D uncertain. CDR3 in DNA: TGCGCCAGCAGCCAAGGCCCCGACACAGTATACGAGCAGTACTTC. Protein sequence: CASSQGPDTVYEQYF.